Reported below is one T cell receptor beta chain. V was pared by 6 bases and J by 4 bases, with 12 bases between. Looked up from germline, CDR1 is KGHSH and CDR2 is LQKENI. The CDR3 covers 13 residues. Produced via immunoSEQ multiplex PCR; TCRdb's table is partial and in-frame only. Of 150,000 to 200,000 clones in the sample, 85% to 90% were seen once. This record belongs to a study of T cell responses to AZD1222 COVID-19 vaccine. The source was peripheral blood, collected on day 0 of AZD1222 vaccination. The TCR originated in an adult in good health. The V and J genes are TRBV18 and TRBJ1-2; D perhaps matches TRBD1 (5 bases). The CDR3 DNA follows: TGTGCCAGCTCCCCAACAGACAGCTATGGCTACACCTTC. It yields the protein CASSPTDSYGYTF.